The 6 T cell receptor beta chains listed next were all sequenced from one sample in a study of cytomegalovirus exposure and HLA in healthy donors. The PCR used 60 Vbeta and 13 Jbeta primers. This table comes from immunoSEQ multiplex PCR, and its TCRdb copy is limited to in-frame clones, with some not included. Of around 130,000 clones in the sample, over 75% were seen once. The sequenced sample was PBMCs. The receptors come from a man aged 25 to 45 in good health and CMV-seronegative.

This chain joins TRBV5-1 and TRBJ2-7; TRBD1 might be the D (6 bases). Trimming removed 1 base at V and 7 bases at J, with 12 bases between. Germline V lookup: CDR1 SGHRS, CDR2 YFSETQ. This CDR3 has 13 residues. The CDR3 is CASSLQGPDEQYF. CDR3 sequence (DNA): TGCGCCAGCAGCTTGCAGGGGCCGGATGAGCAGTACTTC.

CDR3 DNA sequence: TGTGCCAGTAGAGTAGCGGGAGGGCCCCCCGGGGAGCTGTTTTTT. Residues: CASRVAGGPPGELFF. The chain is built from TRBV19 and TRBJ2-2; 11 bases are a match to TRBD2. The J segment lost 6 bases and the V segment lost 6 bases, leaving 6 bases of the junction unmatched. The CDR3 runs to 15 residues. The V gene's germline CDR1 is LNHDA and CDR2 SQIVND (reference sequence).

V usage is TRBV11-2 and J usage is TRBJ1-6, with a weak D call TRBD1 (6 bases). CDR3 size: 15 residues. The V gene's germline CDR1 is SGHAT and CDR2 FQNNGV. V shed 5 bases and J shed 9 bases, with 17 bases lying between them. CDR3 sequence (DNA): TGTGCCAGCAGCATCGGGACACTAGACCGTTCACCCCTCCACTTT. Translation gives CASSIGTLDRSPLHF.

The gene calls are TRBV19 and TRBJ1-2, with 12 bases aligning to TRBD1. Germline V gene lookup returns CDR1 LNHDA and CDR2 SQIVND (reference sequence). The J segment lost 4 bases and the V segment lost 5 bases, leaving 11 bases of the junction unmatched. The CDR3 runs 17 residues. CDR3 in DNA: TGTGCCAGTAGTCGTGGGACAGGGGGCGGACTGTTCTATGGCTACACCTTC. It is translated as CASSRGTGGGLFYGYTF.

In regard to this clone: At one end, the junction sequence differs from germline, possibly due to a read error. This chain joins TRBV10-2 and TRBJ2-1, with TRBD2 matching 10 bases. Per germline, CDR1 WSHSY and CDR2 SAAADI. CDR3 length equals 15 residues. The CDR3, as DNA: TGCGCCAGCAGTCTAGCGGGGGCCCAGGGCAATGGGCAGTTCTTC. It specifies CASSLAGAQGNGQFF.

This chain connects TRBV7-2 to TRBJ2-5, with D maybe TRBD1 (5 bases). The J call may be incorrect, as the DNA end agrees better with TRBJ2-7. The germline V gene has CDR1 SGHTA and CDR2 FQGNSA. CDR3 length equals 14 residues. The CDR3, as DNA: TGTGCCAGCAGCTTAGTAGCCAGGGCCTACGAGCAGTACTTC. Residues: CASSLVARAYEQYF.